The source of this TCR beta chain is a study of blood T cell repertoires in COVID-19. Turning to the study itself: PBMCs, B-cell-depleted T cells, or T cells provided the cDNA or gDNA that made up the material.

The CDR3 is 15 residues long. Germline lookup yields CDR1 SNHLY and CDR2 FYNNEI. The ends lost 1 base at V and 5 bases at J; junction bases unmatched: 5. In the original workflow: By means of reference gene primer amplification, nucleated cell counts were estimated. Data came from immunoSEQ multiplex PCR; TCRdb stores just in-frame clones and leaves some out. That table is the source of V, J and clone size, and D and trimming were worked out from the DNA. The data show some 350,000 clones, about 89% seen once. The specimen sequenced was PBMCs or T cells enriched from blood (not recorded which). The chain recombines TRBV2 with TRBJ1-3; 7 bases are shared with TRBD1. This clonotype was obtained from a woman aged 25 to 39 who had recovered from COVID-19. The CDR3: CASSEGPDRRNTIYF. The CDR3 nucleotides are TGTGCCAGCAGTGAAGGTCCGGACAGGAGAAACACCATATATTTT.